This TCR beta chain was captured by sequencing in a study of cytotoxic CD8 clonotypes in ibrutinib-treated CLL. The CDR3 consists of 13 residues. CDR1 and CDR2 (germline): MNHEY, SMNVEV (reference sequence). V was clipped by 5 bases and J by 0 bases, with 8 bases between them. The method was immunoSEQ multiplex PCR; TCRdb's version includes in-frame clones alone and lacks a portion of them. The repertoire consists of around 20,000 clones, with about 72% occurring once and the leading ten covering 25% to 30%. The material sequenced was PBMCs, taken after 24 months of ibrutinib treatment. The genes are TRBV27 and TRBJ2-7; D might be TRBD1 (5 bases). The sequence was collected from a human donor with chronic lymphocytic leukemia. DNA for the CDR3: TGTGCCAGCAGTGAAGACAGCTCCTACGAGCAGTACTTC. This encodes CASSEDSSYEQYF.